The next 11 T cell receptor beta chains were all read from a single sample in a study of CXCR3-negative and CXCR3-positive naive CD8 T cells. General observations from the study: Hydrophobicity of TRB CDR3s was greater in CXCR3-positive naive cells than in CXCR3-negative naive cells.

Via 5' RACE with UMI labels, TRB cDNA libraries were prepared. With the 5' RACE reads reprocessed, TCRdb shows one record per CDR3 protein and no DNA. This repertoire includes 120,000 to 150,000 distinct CDR3 sequences. Antigens for these TCRs are unknown. Sequences were obtained from naive CXCR3+ CD8+ T cells from blood. Subset: CD45RO-CCR7+CD27+CD95- naive CD8+ T cells expressing CXCR3 (TNR3+). The receptors here all came from a human donor in good health. Some clones in this sample may be carry-over from other donors' samples.

J is TRBJ2-5 and V is TRBV7-9; TCRdb proposes TRBD1, but this gene call is untestable without DNA. In germline, CDR1 is SEHNR, CDR2 FQNEAQ (reference sequence). The CDR3 spans 17 residues. The CDR3 reads CASSYPAGTDNQETQYF.

The chain employs TRBV28 and TRBJ1-5. Germline CDR1 MDHEN, CDR2 SYDVKM. The CDR3 runs to 14 residues. CDR3 amino acids: CASSPSTPNQPQHF.

The chain uses TRBV28 and TRBJ2-5; the TCRdb call, TRBD1, lacks DNA for checking. The length of the CDR3 is 15 residues. Germline V gives CDR1 MDHEN, CDR2 SYDVKM. This chain's CDR3 is CASSSTGTGEETQYF.

CDR3 sequence: CSVDLGGSEQFF. The chain recombines TRBV29-1 with TRBJ2-1; the TCRdb D gene call, TRBD1, has no DNA to confirm it. CDR3 size: 12 residues. Per germline, CDR1 SQVTM and CDR2 ANQGSEA.

This chain joins TRBV29-1 and TRBJ2-1; TCRdb's D call, TRBD2, is unchecked because there is no DNA. Germline CDR1 SQVTM, CDR2 ANQGSEA. This CDR3 spans 18 amino acids. This CDR3 reads CSVPQPQRDSFLVNEQFF.

V is TRBV5-1 and J is TRBJ2-1; TCRdb's D call of TRBD1 is untestable without DNA. This CDR3 has 14 residues. Germline CDR1 and CDR2: SGHRS and YFSETQ. This CDR3 reads CASREISPGSEQFF. Full variable domain (remainder filled in from reference TRBV5-1 and TRBJ2-1): KAGVTQTPRYLIKTRGQQVTLSCSPISGHRSVSWYQQTPGQGLQFLFEYFSETQRNKGNFPGRFSGRQFSNSRSEMNVSTLELGDSALYLCASREISPGSEQFFGPGTRLTVL.

The chain carries TRBV5-5 and TRBJ2-1; the D call of TRBD1 rests on TCRdb alone, since no DNA is present to check it. The CDR3 contains 12 residues. Germline assignment: CDR1 SGHKS and CDR2 YYEKEE (reference sequence). The CDR3 is CASTLQGDEQFF.

The V and J genes are TRBV4-1 and TRBJ2-3; the TCRdb D gene call, TRBD1, has no DNA to confirm it. CDR1 is MGHRA, CDR2 YSYEKL, per germline. This CDR3 comprises 17 residues. CDR3: CASSRLPPGTSGDTQYF.

The rearrangement links TRBV6-2 or TRBV6-3 to TRBJ2-1; TCRdb proposes TRBD2, but this gene call is untestable without DNA. Per the germline V gene, CDR1 is MNHEY and CDR2 is SVGEGT. This CDR3 is built from 14 residues. The CDR3 sequence is CATLRAGGANEQFF.

The chain links TRBV12-3 or TRBV12-4 to TRBJ2-1; the TCRdb D gene call, TRBD2, has no DNA to confirm it. This CDR3 spans 14 amino acids. This CDR3 reads CASSSGTSYNEQFF.

The chain joins TRBV20-1 to TRBJ2-1; TCRdb names TRBD2, which stays unverified in the absence of DNA. The CDR3 covers 14 residues. From germline, CDR1 is DFQATT and CDR2 SNEGSKA (reference sequence). CDR3 sequence reads: CSARLSGSYNEQFF.